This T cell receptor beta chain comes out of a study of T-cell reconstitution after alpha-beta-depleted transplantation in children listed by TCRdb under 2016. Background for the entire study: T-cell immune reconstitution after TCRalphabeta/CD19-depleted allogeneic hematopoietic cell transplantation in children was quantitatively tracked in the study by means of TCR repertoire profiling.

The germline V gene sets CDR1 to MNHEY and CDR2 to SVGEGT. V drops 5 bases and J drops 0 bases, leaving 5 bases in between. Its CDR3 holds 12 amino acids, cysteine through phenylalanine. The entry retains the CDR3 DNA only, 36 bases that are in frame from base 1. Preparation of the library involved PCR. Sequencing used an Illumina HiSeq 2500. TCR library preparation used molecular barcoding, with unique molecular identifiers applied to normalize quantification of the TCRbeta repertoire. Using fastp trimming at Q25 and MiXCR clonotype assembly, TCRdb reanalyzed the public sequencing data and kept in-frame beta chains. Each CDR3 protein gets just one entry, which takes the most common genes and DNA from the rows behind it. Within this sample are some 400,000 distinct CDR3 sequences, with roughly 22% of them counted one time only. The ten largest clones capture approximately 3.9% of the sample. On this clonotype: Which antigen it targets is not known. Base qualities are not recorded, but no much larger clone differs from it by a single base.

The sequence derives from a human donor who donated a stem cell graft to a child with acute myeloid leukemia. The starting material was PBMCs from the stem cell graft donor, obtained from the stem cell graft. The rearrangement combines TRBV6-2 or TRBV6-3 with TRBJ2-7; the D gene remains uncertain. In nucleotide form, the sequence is TGTGCCAGCAGTACCAACTCCTACGAGCAGTACTTC. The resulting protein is CASSTNSYEQYF.